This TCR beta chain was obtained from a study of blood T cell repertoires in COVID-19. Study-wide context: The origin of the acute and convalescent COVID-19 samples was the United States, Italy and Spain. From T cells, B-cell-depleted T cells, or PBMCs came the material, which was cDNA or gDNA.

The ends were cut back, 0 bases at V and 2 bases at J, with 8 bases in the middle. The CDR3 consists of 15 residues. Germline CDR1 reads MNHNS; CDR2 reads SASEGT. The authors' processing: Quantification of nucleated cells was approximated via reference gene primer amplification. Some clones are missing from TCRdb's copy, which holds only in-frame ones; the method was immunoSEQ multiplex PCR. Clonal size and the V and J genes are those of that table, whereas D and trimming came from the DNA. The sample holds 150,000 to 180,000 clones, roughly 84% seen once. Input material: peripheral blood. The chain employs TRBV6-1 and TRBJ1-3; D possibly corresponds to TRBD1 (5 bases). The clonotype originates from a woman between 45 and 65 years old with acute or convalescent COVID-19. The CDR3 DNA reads TGTGCCAGCAGTGAAGCAGGGGTCGCTGGAAACACCATATATTTT. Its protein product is CASSEAGVAGNTIYF.